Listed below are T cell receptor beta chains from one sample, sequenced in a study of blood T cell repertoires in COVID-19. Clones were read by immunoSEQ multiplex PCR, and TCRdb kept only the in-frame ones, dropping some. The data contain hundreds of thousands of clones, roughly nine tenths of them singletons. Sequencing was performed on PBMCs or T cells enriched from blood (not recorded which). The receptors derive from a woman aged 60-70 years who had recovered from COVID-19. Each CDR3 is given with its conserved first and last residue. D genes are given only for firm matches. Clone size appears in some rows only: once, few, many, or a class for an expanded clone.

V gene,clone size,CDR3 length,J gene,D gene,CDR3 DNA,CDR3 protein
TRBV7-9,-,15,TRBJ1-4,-,TGTGCCAGCAGCCCCCCCAGGGGAACCCATGAAAAACTGTTTTTT,CASSPPRGTHEKLFF
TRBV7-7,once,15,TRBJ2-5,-,TGTGCCAGCAGTCCAGGGAGGAGGGCAGGGGAGACCCAGTACTTC,CASSPGRRAGETQYF
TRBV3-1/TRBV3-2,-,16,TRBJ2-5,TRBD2,TGTGCCAGCAGCCAAGGGGGACTAGCGGGGGTGGAGACCCAGTACTTC,CASSQGGLAGVETQYF
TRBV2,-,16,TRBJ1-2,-,TGTGCCAGCAGTGACCTACCCAGCGTATCGAGCTATGGCTACACCTTC,CASSDLPSVSSYGYTF
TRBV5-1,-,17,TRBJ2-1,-,TGCGCCAGCAGCTTGGCGGCGGGGGCTCCCTCCTACAATGAGCAGTTCTTC,CASSLAAGAPSYNEQFF
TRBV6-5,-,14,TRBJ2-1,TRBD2,TGTGCCAGCAGTTCCCTAGCGGGGCGCAATGAGCAGTTCTTC,CASSSLAGRNEQFF
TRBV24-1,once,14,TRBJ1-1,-,TGTGCCACCAGTGATGGCCCACCGAACACTGAAGCTTTCTTT,CATSDGPPNTEAFF
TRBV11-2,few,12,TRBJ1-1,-,TGTGCCAGCAGCCGTCTAGAGGGTTGGGCTTTCTTT,CASSRLEGWAFF
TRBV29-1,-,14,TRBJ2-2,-,TGCAGCGTTGCGGGACTTTCGAACACCGGGGAGCTGTTTTTT,CSVAGLSNTGELFF
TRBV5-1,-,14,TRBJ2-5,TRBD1,TGCGCCAGCAGCTCCCCCGACAGGGAAGAGACCCAGTACTTC,CASSSPDREETQYF
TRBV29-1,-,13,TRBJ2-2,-,TGCAGCGTGCCGGAGGTAAACACCGGGGAGCTGTTTTTT,CSVPEVNTGELFF
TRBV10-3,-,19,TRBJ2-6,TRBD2,TGTGCCATCAGTGAGTCATCGGGACTAGCGTTCTCTGGGGCCAACGTCCTGACTTTC,CAISESSGLAFSGANVLTF
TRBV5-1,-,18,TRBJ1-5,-,TGCGCCAGCAGCTTGGGGCCAGTGGTCCGGGAGAGCAATCAGCCCCAGCATTTT,CASSLGPVVRESNQPQHF
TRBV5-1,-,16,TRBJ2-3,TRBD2,TGCGCCAGCAGCACGGGACTAGCGGGGGAAATAGATACGCAGTATTTT,CASSTGLAGEIDTQYF
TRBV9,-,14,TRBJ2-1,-,TGTGCCAGCAGCCCGAGAAATCGCTCTAGCAAGCAGTTCTTC,CASSPRNRSSKQFF
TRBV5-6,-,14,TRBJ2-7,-,TGTGCCAGCAGCTTGAGTCAGGGTTTCTACGAGCAGTACTTC,CASSLSQGFYEQYF
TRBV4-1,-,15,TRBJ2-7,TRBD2,TGCGCCAGCAGCCAGAAGCGGGGGGGCCTCTACGAGCAGTACTTC,CASSQKRGGLYEQYF
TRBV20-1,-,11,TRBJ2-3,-,TGCAGTGCTCAGCGAGGGGATACGCAGTATTTT,CSAQRGDTQYF
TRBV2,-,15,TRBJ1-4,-,TGTGCCAGCAGTGAACAGGCTGCAACTAATGAAAAACTGTTTTTT,CASSEQAATNEKLFF
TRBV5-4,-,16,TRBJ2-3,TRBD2,TGTGCCAGCAGCTTTCTAGCGGGGGGAAACACAGATACGCAGTATTTT,CASSFLAGGNTDTQYF
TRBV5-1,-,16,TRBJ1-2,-,TGCGCCAGCAGCTTGGTTGCCAACGGCGAGCTAACTAGCTACACCTTC,CASSLVANGELTSYTF
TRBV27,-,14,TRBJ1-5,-,TGTGCCAGCAGCTTGGGCAGGTGGAATCAGCCCCAGCATTTT,CASSLGRWNQPQHF
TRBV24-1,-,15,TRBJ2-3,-,TGTGCCACCAGTACAGCGGGTGAACCCACAGATACGCAGTATTTT,CATSTAGEPTDTQYF
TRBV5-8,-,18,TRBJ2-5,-,TGTGCCAGCAGCTTGGTTTTCTCCATCACAGCTTTGGTTGGTACCCAGTACTTC,CASSLVFSITALVGTQYF
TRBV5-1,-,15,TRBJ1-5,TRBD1,TGCGCCAGCAGCCTAGGGGACAGTAGCAATCAGCCCCAGCATTTT,CASSLGDSSNQPQHF
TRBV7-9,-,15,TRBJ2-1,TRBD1,TGTGCCAGCAGCTCGCCGGGACAGGGGGAGGATGAGCAGTTCTTC,CASSSPGQGEDEQFF
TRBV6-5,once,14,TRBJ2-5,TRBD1,TGTGCCAGCAGTCCCGACAGGGCCCAAGAGACCCAGTACTTC,CASSPDRAQETQYF
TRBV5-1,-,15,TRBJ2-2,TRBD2,TGCGCCAGCAGCTTTACTAGCGGGAACACCGGGGAGCTGTTTTTT,CASSFTSGNTGELFF
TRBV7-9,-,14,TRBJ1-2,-,TGTGCCAGCAGCCGCGAACCCCAATACGATGGCTACACCTTC,CASSREPQYDGYTF
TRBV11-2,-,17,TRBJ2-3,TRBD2,TGTGCCAGCAGCTCAATGCTAGCGGGGGGTTTCACAGATACGCAGTATTTT,CASSSMLAGGFTDTQYF
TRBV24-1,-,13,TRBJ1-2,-,TGTGCCACCAGTGATTTCGACAGCTATGGCTACACCTTC,CATSDFDSYGYTF
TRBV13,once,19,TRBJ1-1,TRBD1,TGTGCCAGCAGCTTAAGAGGGACAGGGGAGTGGGTCATAAACACTGAAGCTTTCTTT,CASSLRGTGEWVINTEAFF
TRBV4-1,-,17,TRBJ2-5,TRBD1,TGCGCCAGCAGCCTGAGAGGGACGGACAGGGTAATAGGGACCCAGTACTTC,CASSLRGTDRVIGTQYF
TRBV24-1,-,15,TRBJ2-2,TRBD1,TGTGCCACCAGTGATACGGGACAGAATACCGGGGAGCTGTTTTTT,CATSDTGQNTGELFF
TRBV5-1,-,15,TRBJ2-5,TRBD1,TGCGCCAGCCATGGATCAGGGGGCTGGCAAGAGACCCAGTACTTC,CASHGSGGWQETQYF
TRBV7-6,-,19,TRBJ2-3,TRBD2,TGTGCCAGCAGCCCGGTTGGGATCGGAGCGGGGGGGCCAGGAGATACGCAGTATTTT,CASSPVGIGAGGPGDTQYF
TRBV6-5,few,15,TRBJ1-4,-,TGTGCCAGCAGTAAATACCGGGGGTCTAATGAAAAACTGTTTTTT,CASSKYRGSNEKLFF
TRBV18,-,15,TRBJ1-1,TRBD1,TGTGCCAGCTCATCCTACAGGGGTTCGAACACTGAAGCTTTCTTT,CASSSYRGSNTEAFF
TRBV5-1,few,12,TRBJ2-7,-,TGCGCCAGCAGCTTACTTCCCTACGAGCAGTACTTC,CASSLLPYEQYF
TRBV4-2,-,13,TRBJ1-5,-,TGTGCCAGCAGCGGAGGGGGCAATCAGCCCCAGCATTTT,CASSGGGNQPQHF
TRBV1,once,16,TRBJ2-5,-,TGCACCAGCAGCCTTCTTGTTGGGGGGAACCAAGAGACCCAGTACTTC,CTSSLLVGGNQETQYF
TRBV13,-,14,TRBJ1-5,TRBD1,TGTGCCAGCAGCTACGGGACAGGTAATCAGCCCCAGCATTTT,CASSYGTGNQPQHF
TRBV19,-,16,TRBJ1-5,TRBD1,TGTGCCAGTACTTTACCGGGACAGGGATACAATCAGCCCCAGCATTTT,CASTLPGQGYNQPQHF
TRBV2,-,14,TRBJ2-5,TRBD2,TGTGCCCAAAACCGGGGGGAATACCAAGAGACCCAGTACTTC,CAQNRGEYQETQYF
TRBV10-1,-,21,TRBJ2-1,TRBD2,TGCGCCAGCAGTGGTTACAGGGGTGAACCCCCGGGACTAGCGGGGGACAATGAGCAGTTCTTC,CASSGYRGEPPGLAGDNEQFF
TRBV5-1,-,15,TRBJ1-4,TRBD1,TGCGCCAGCAGCGGGGGGACAGTCCCTAATGAAAAACTGTTTTTT,CASSGGTVPNEKLFF
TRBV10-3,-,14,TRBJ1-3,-,TGTGCCATCAAGGGGGGGGGCTCTGGAAACACCATATATTTT,CAIKGGGSGNTIYF
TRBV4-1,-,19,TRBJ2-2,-,TGCGCCAGCAGCCAAGGCCCAGATAGCGGAATACTGAACACCGGGGAGCTGTTTTTT,CASSQGPDSGILNTGELFF
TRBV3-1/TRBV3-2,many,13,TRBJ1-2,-,TGTGCCAGCAGCCAAGGCTATAACTATGGCTACACCTTC,CASSQGYNYGYTF
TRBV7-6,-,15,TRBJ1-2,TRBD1,TGTGCCAGCAGCTTGGGGACAGGGGCGGGCTATGGCTACACCTTC,CASSLGTGAGYGYTF
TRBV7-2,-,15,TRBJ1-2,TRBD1,TGTGCCAGCAGCTTATTAGGGGGCGCTGACTATGGCTACACCTTC,CASSLLGGADYGYTF
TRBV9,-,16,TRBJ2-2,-,TGTGCCAGCAGCGTAGGGGCAGGGGTAAGCACCGGGGAGCTGTTTTTT,CASSVGAGVSTGELFF
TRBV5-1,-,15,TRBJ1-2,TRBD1,TGCGCCAGCAGATTGAGGTCAGGGGGCGACTATGGCTACACCTTC,CASRLRSGGDYGYTF
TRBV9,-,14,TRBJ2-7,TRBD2,TGTGCCAGCAGCGCAGGGACTAGCGCCTACGAGCAGTACTTC,CASSAGTSAYEQYF
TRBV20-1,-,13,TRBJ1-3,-,TGCAGTGCTAGTTTCGCAGGGGGAAACACCATATATTTT,CSASFAGGNTIYF
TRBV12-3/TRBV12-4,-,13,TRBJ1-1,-,TGTGCCAGCAGTTTATCGGGTGACACTGAAGCTTTCTTT,CASSLSGDTEAFF
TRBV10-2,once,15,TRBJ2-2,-,TGCGCCAGCAAAGACAGTTTCCCAGACACCGGGGAGCTGTTTTTT,CASKDSFPDTGELFF